The T cell receptor (beta chain) described here comes from a study of CXCR3-negative and CXCR3-positive naive CD8 T cells. Study-wide findings and caveats: Researchers report that CXCR3-positive naive cells carry more hydrophobic TRB CDR3s than CXCR3-negative naive cells. Much lower diversity was found in memory CD8+ cells, while both naive subsets had comparably high diversity.

Approximately 300,000 cells per CD8+ T cell subset were flow-sorted in triplicate. TRB cDNA libraries were made by UMI-labeled 5' RACE. From the 5' RACE reads, TCRdb lists one entry per CDR3 protein and no DNA. Listed are about 150,000 distinct CDR3 sequences; around 0.28% falls within the top ten. Regarding this clonotype: As yet, its antigen is unknown.

Sequencing was performed on naive CXCR3+ CD8+ T cells from blood. The subset: CD45RO-CCR7+CD27+CD95- naive CD8+ T cells expressing CXCR3 (TNR3+). This TCR was sampled from a human donor in good health. Some clones in this sample may be carry-over from other donors' samples.

CDR3 loop: CASSHRWGENEQYF. The chain combines TRBV3-1 with TRBJ2-7; the TRBD2 assignment by TCRdb is unverifiable without DNA. This CDR3 has 14 residues. The germline gives CDR1 LGHDT, CDR2 YNNKEL (reference sequence).